These T cell receptor beta chains were read from a single sample in a study of blood T cell repertoires in COVID-19. The repertoire was sequenced with immunoSEQ multiplex PCR; TCRdb's copy has only in-frame clones and lacks some. The repertoire has some 120,000 clones, approximately 84% of them found once; the top ten carry around 13%. Sequenced sample: peripheral blood. The origin of the receptors is a human donor in a cohort sampled during active COVID-19. The CDR3 runs from the conserved cysteine through the conserved F or W. The D gene is left open where the match is weak. Clone sizes are given selectively: once, few, many, or a class where the clone is expanded.

>NA|NA|TRBJ1-2|TRBV12-3/TRBV12-4
CASSREYGYTF
TGTGCCAGCTCCCGGGAATATGGCTACACCTTC
>NA|TRBD1|TRBJ1-2|TRBV19
CASSNLAGTGRPPYGYTF
TGTGCCAGTAGTAACCTCGCCGGGACAGGGCGCCCCCCCTATGGCTACACCTTC
>NA|NA|TRBJ2-3|TRBV11-2
CASSRSTDTQYF
TGTGCCAGCAGCCGTTCGACTGATACGCAGTATTTT
>few|NA|TRBJ1-6|TRBV3-1/TRBV3-2
CASSQTEGNSPLHF
TGTGCCAGCAGCCAAACGGAGGGGAATTCACCCCTCCACTTT
>NA|NA|TRBJ1-2|TRBV7-9
CASSPGGGPTGYTF
TGTGCCAGCAGCCCCGGGGGGGGCCCAACGGGCTACACCTTC
>NA|TRBD1|TRBJ2-2|TRBV5-1
CASSLAGTGDTGELFF
TGCGCCAGCAGCTTGGCCGGGACAGGAGACACCGGGGAGCTGTTTTTT
>NA|NA|TRBJ1-5|TRBV27
CASSLRYQGRQEGNQPQHF
TGTGCCAGCAGTTTAAGGTATCAGGGTCGACAAGAAGGCAATCAGCCCCAGCATTTT
>NA|NA|TRBJ1-1|TRBV7-9
CASRILGGMSEAFF
TGTGCCAGCAGGATCCTCGGGGGGATGTCTGAAGCTTTCTTT
>NA|TRBD1|TRBJ2-4|TRBV6-6
CASSQGQGFGIQYF
TGTGCCAGCAGTCAGGGACAGGGGTTCGGCATTCAGTACTTC
>NA|NA|TRBJ1-6|TRBV18
CASSPSRGTQGSPLHF
TGTGCCAGCTCACCGTCTCGTGGGACCCAGGGGTCACCCCTCCACTTT
>NA|NA|TRBJ2-2|TRBV5-4
CASSHRGGTGELFF
TGTGCCAGCAGCCACAGGGGGGGCACCGGGGAGCTGTTTTTT
>NA|TRBD1|TRBJ1-2|TRBV7-2
CASSYLRDRVPLGYGYTF
TGTGCCAGCAGCTATCTCCGGGACAGGGTGCCCTTGGGCTATGGCTACACCTTC
>NA|TRBD2|TRBJ2-1|TRBV5-6
CASSFLPGTSGGVYNEQFF
TGTGCCAGCAGCTTCCTTCCCGGGACTAGCGGGGGGGTGTACAATGAGCAGTTCTTC
>NA|NA|TRBJ1-5|TRBV30
CAWSNSNQPQHF
TGTGCCTGGAGTAATTCAAATCAGCCCCAGCATTTT
>NA|NA|TRBJ1-1|TRBV19
CASSISGMNTEAFF
TGTGCCAGTAGTATAAGCGGGATGAACACTGAAGCTTTCTTT
>NA|NA|TRBJ1-5|TRBV6-6
CASNDYSNQPQHF
TGTGCCAGCAATGACTATAGCAATCAGCCCCAGCATTTT
>NA|NA|TRBJ1-5|TRBV4-1
CASSEIQVTNQPQHF
TGCGCCAGCAGCGAAATTCAGGTAACTAATCAGCCCCAGCATTTT
>many|NA|TRBJ2-7|TRBV6-2/TRBV6-3
CASSLTGGYYEQYF
TGTGCCAGCAGTCTGACAGGAGGATACTACGAGCAGTACTTC
>few|TRBD1|TRBJ2-7|TRBV5-4
CASSSGTGMRREQYF
TGTGCCAGCAGTTCCGGGACAGGAATGCGTCGGGAGCAGTACTTC
>NA|TRBD1|TRBJ2-7|TRBV19
CASSIGNRGSAEQYF
TGTGCCAGTAGTATAGGGAACAGGGGATCCGCCGAGCAGTACTTC
>NA|NA|TRBJ1-4|TRBV5-4
CASSAQEPNEKLFF
TGTGCCAGCAGCGCTCAGGAACCAAATGAAAAACTGTTTTTT
>NA|NA|TRBJ2-3|TRBV12-5
CASGLGLGGFTDTQYF
TGTGCTAGTGGTTTGGGGCTAGGGGGATTCACAGATACGCAGTATTTT
>NA|NA|TRBJ2-2|TRBV3-1/TRBV3-2
CASTTKGVGGGELFF
TGTGCCAGCACCACAAAGGGGGTCGGTGGCGGGGAGCTGTTTTTT
>once|NA|TRBJ1-1|TRBV12-3/TRBV12-4
CASSFSGMSEAFF
TGTGCCAGCAGCTTTAGTGGTATGTCTGAAGCTTTCTTT
>few|TRBD2|TRBJ2-5|TRBV7-3
CASFRSSGWWETQYF
TGTGCCAGCTTCCGGTCTAGCGGGTGGTGGGAGACCCAGTACTTC
>once|NA|TRBJ2-3|TRBV4-1
CASSQSGTSTDTQYF
TGCGCCAGCAGCCAATCCGGGACTAGCACAGATACGCAGTATTTT
>NA|NA|TRBJ1-5|TRBV5-1
CASSLAGAVDQPQHF
TGCGCCAGCAGCTTGGCCGGAGCAGTCGATCAGCCCCAGCATTTT
>few|NA|TRBJ2-1|TRBV7-2
CASSPPAPGQFF
TGTGCCAGCAGCCCGCCTGCTCCGGGACAGTTCTTC
>NA|NA|TRBJ2-5|TRBV23-1
CASSHRGPHQETQYF
TGCGCCAGCAGTCACAGGGGTCCTCACCAAGAGACCCAGTACTTC
>NA|TRBD1|TRBJ2-7|TRBV6-5
CASTRQGGSYEQYF
TGTGCCAGCACTAGACAGGGGGGCTCCTACGAGCAGTACTTC
>once|NA|TRBJ2-5|TRBV6-1
CASSEDRLVLETQYF
TGTGCCAGCAGTGAAGACCGACTTGTTTTGGAGACCCAGTACTTC
>NA|NA|TRBJ2-1|TRBV7-8
CASSFRTEYNEQFF
TGTGCCAGCAGCTTCAGGACAGAATACAATGAGCAGTTCTTC
>NA|NA|TRBJ1-5|TRBV3-1/TRBV3-2
CASSQAGNQPQHF
TGTGCCAGCAGCCAAGCGGGTAATCAGCCCCAGCATTTT
>NA|NA|TRBJ1-2|TRBV2
CASSSGQLGYGYTF
TGTGCCAGCAGTTCCGGACAGTTGGGTTATGGCTACACCTTC
>once|TRBD1|TRBJ2-5|TRBV6-5
CASSDRGKETQYF
TGTGCCAGCAGCGACAGGGGCAAAGAGACCCAGTACTTC
>NA|NA|TRBJ2-3|TRBV2
CASSLRRGAGSSTDTQYF
TGTGCCAGCAGTCTCCGACGGGGAGCCGGCTCTAGCACAGATACGCAGTATTTT
>NA|NA|TRBJ1-1|TRBV29-1
CSAEAGTEAFF
TGCAGCGCCGAGGCCGGCACTGAAGCTTTCTTT
>once|NA|TRBJ2-7|TRBV12-3/TRBV12-4
CATSLGTYYEQYF
TGTGCCACTAGCCTAGGGACATACTACGAGCAGTACTTC
>NA|TRBD1|TRBJ1-6|TRBV5-1
CASSFSGQPDNSPLHF
TGCGCCAGCAGCTTTTCGGGACAGCCGGATAATTCACCCCTCCACTTT
>few|NA|TRBJ1-5|TRBV7-9
CASSYTPGQGSNQPQHF
TGTGCCAGCAGTTACACCCCGGGGCAGGGGAGCAATCAGCCCCAGCATTTT
>NA|TRBD2|TRBJ2-1|TRBV7-6
CASSSGLAGGSGSSYNEQFF
TGTGCCAGCAGCTCCGGACTAGCGGGGGGGTCCGGAAGCTCCTACAATGAGCAGTTCTTC
>NA|NA|TRBJ1-1|TRBV6-5
CASYGRGPFAEAFF
TGTGCCAGTTACGGGCGGGGTCCATTTGCTGAAGCTTTCTTT
>NA|NA|TRBJ2-1|TRBV12-2
CASRLGEGGGPYNEQFF
TGTGCAAGTCGCTTAGGAGAGGGCGGGGGGCCTTACAATGAGCAGTTCTTC
>few|NA|TRBJ1-3|TRBV6-2/TRBV6-3
CASSTATTYYGNTIYF
TGTGCCAGCAGTACCGCCACTACCTACTATGGAAACACCATATATTTT
>NA|NA|TRBJ2-2|TRBV7-9
CASSPTTANTGELFF
TGTGCCAGCAGCCCCACGACAGCGAACACCGGGGAGCTGTTTTTT
>NA|TRBD2|TRBJ2-1|TRBV6-5
CASSTTSGTYNEQFF
TGTGCCAGCAGTACGACTAGCGGAACTTACAATGAGCAGTTCTTC
>many|NA|TRBJ1-6|TRBV12-3/TRBV12-4
CASSQTGILHF
TGTGCCAGCAGTCAAACAGGGATCCTCCACTTT
>NA|NA|TRBJ2-3|TRBV5-5
CASSPFTDTQYF
TGTGCCAGCAGTCCCTTCACAGATACGCAGTATTTT
>NA|NA|TRBJ1-1|TRBV5-1
CASSSGLHEGTEAFF
TGCGCCAGCAGCTCAGGACTCCATGAGGGCACTGAAGCTTTCTTT
>few|NA|TRBJ2-5|TRBV5-1
CASSLRGNQETQYF
TGCGCCAGCAGTCTCAGGGGAAACCAAGAGACCCAGTACTTC
>few|TRBD1|TRBJ1-6|TRBV7-2
CASSPGTVHNSPLHF
TGTGCCAGCAGTCCTGGGACAGTCCATAATTCACCCCTCCACTTT
>NA|NA|TRBJ1-1|TRBV9
CASNRVSVDTEAFF
TGTGCCAGCAACCGAGTTAGCGTGGACACTGAAGCTTTCTTT
>once|NA|TRBJ2-1|TRBV9
CASGSSSWLFF
TGTGCCAGCGGCAGTTCATCCTGGCTGTTCTTC
>NA|TRBD1|TRBJ1-6|TRBV5-4
CASSLGGQGLSPLHF
TGTGCCAGCAGCTTGGGGGGACAGGGACTTTCACCCCTCCACTTT
>once|NA|TRBJ2-7|TRBV7-8
CASSLAAGFRSYEQYF
TGTGCCAGCAGCTTAGCGGCGGGGTTTCGGTCCTACGAGCAGTACTTC